Following are 14 T cell receptor beta chains from one sample sequenced in a study of Tregs in tolerant kidney transplant recipients (dated by TCRdb to between 2018 and 2021). The library was built by means of the immunoSEQ multiplex PCR assay. TCRdb mirrors the immuneACCESS table, restricted to in-frame sequences. Some clones are absent from its copies; in checked studies, under half trace to an unresolved V gene, and the reason for the others is unknown. The sample includes approximately 260,000 clones, with 80% to 85% observed a single time. 0.55% to 0.65% of the sample is held by the ten biggest clonotypes. The sequenced material came from CD4+ T cells from blood. The origin of the receptors is a human donor in good health.

This chain joins TRBV5-1 and TRBJ2-1, with TRBD2 identical over 11 bases. The CDR3 loop spans 16 amino acids. The germline V gene encodes CDR1 SGHRS and CDR2 YFSETQ. The V segment lost 2 bases and the J segment 10 bases; nucleotides outside the gene matches: 11. The CDR3 coding sequence is TGCGCCAGCAGCTTCGTAGCGGGAGGGCCCCTGGGGGAGCAGTTCTTC. It codes for CASSFVAGGPLGEQFF.

Regarding this clone: The junction departs from the called germline gene at one end, perhaps through a read error. The rearrangement links TRBV5-1 to TRBJ2-5; D is possibly TRBD2 (5 bases). CDR1 and CDR2 from the germline V gene are SGHRS and YFSETQ. CDR3 size: 13 residues. The CDR3 region has the DNA TGCGCCAGCAGCAAAGACTACCACGAGACCCAGTACTTC. It codes for CASSKDYHETQYF. The full variable domain, its missing parts supplied by reference TRBV5-1 and TRBJ2-5, is KAGVTQTPRYLIKTRGQQVTLSCSPISGHRSVSWYQQTPGQGLQFLFEYFSETQRNKGNFPGRFSGRQFSNSRSEMNVSTLELGDSALYLCASSKDYHETQYFGPGTRLLVL.

V gene TRBV9 combines with J gene TRBJ2-7; 8 nucleotides align to TRBD1. Germline CDR1 and CDR2: SGDLS and YYNGEE. J was trimmed by 2 bases and V by 3 bases; bases with no gene match: 7. CDR3 size: 15 residues. The CDR3 DNA follows: TGTGCCAGCAGCGCGCAGGGGGCGCCTCCCTACGAGCAGTACTTC. The encoded protein is CASSAQGAPPYEQYF.

This chain links TRBV6-5 with TRBJ1-3; TRBD1 matches at 7 bases. V lost 6 bases and J lost 0; bases outside the gene matches: 5. The CDR3 length is 15 residues. Germline loops: CDR1 MNHEY, CDR2 SVGAGI. The CDR3 DNA sequence: TGTGCCAGCAGGGGACAGTTACTCTCTGGAAACACCATATATTTT. Translation: CASRGQLLSGNTIYF.

The rearrangement uses TRBV19 and TRBJ1-5, with 7 positions matching TRBD1. The CDR3 is 16 amino acids. J lost 1 base, V lost 6 bases, and 9 bases had no gene match. Looked up from germline, CDR1 is LNHDA and CDR2 is SQIVND (reference sequence). CDR3 loop: CASSAASRGSNQPQHF. Here the CDR3 DNA reads TGTGCCAGTAGCGCCGCAAGCAGGGGGAGCAATCAGCCCCAGCATTTT.

The V gene is TRBV4-1, the J gene TRBJ1-2; 7 bases align to TRBD1. CDR1 and CDR2 (germline): MGHRA, YSYEKL. Unmatched junction bases numbered 14, after V lost 6 bases and J lost 7 bases. The CDR3 consists of 15 residues. The CDR3 loop is CASSPKPKDRVGYTF. For the CDR3, the DNA is TGCGCCAGCAGTCCGAAACCCAAAGACAGGGTTGGCTACACCTTC.

The rearrangement uses TRBV7-3 and TRBJ2-2; possible D gene TRBD1, 6 bases. The CDR3 contains 15 residues. CDR1 SGHTA and CDR2 FQGTGA come from the germline V gene. V was pared by 2 bases and J by 4 bases, with 11 bases between. The CDR3 here is CASSLDRMGTGELFF. Written as DNA, the CDR3 is TGTGCCAGCAGCTTAGACAGGATGGGCACCGGGGAGCTGTTTTTT.

The V and J genes are TRBV27 and TRBJ2-1, with 8 bases matching TRBD1. Germline V gives CDR1 MNHEY, CDR2 SMNVEV (reference sequence). The CDR3 sequence is 17 residues long. The V and J ends lost 7 bases and 8 bases, in that order; junction bases with no gene match: 19. The CDR3 coding sequence is TGTGCCAGCAATCGAATCCCTCGGACAGGGTTTAGGGATGAGCAGTTCTTC. Translating gives CASNRIPRTGFRDEQFF.

This clone has only a few counts. The V gene is TRBV12-5, the J gene TRBJ1-6; weak D call: TRBD1 (6 bases). Trimming took 5 bases from V and 9 from J, leaving 14 bases between them. The germline gives CDR1 LGHNT, CDR2 FRNRAP. The CDR3 contains 14 residues. CDR3 residues: CASGPGQYSSPLHF. In DNA, the CDR3 is TGTGCTAGTGGTCCAGGACAGTACAGTTCACCCCTCCACTTT. Variable domain in full (rest from reference TRBV12-5 and TRBJ1-6): DARVTQTPRHKVTEMGQEVTMRCQPILGHNTVFWYRQTMMQGLELLAYFRNRAPLDDSGMPKDRFSAEMPDATLATLKIQPSEPRDSAVYFCASGPGQYSSPLHFGNGTRLTVT.

This rearrangement joins TRBV5-4 to TRBJ1-1; D remains unclear. The CDR3 length is 14 residues. V gave up 8 bases and J gave up 7 bases, with 21 bases separating them. Germline-derived CDR1 and CDR2 are SGHNT and YYREEE (reference sequence). The CDR3 region has the DNA TGTGCCAGGTCCTCTACCCCTGCGGGTGGTGAAGCTTTCTTT. Translated: CARSSTPAGGEAFF.

The V gene is TRBV5-4, the J gene TRBJ1-3; 9 nucleotides match TRBD1. Germline lookup yields CDR1 SGHNT and CDR2 YYREEE (reference sequence). Trimming removed 4 bases from V and 1 base from J; junction bases left unmatched: 6. The CDR3 loop spans 16 amino acids. The CDR3 DNA reads as TGTGCCAGCAGCCCTCAGACAGGGGGGTCTGGAAACACCATATATTTT. This codes for CASSPQTGGSGNTIYF.

The V and J genes are TRBV5-1 and TRBJ2-2; 12 bases are shared with TRBD2. CDR3 size: 17 residues. The trim removed 4 bases at V and 6 bases at J, leaving 10 bases unmatched. The V gene's germline CDR1 is SGHRS and CDR2 YFSETQ. The CDR3 coding sequence is TGCGCCAGCAGCGCCGAAAACCTAGCGGGAGGGGCCGGGGAGCTGTTTTTT. Its translation: CASSAENLAGGAGELFF.

The chain uses TRBV5-8 and TRBJ1-2; 10 bases are a match to TRBD1. Per germline, CDR1 SGHTS and CDR2 YDEGEE. The CDR3 is 15 amino acids. V lost 2 bases, J lost 2 bases, and 3 bases stayed unmatched. The CDR3 loop is CASSFGQGENYGYTF. CDR3 bases: TGTGCCAGCAGCTTCGGACAGGGGGAGAACTATGGCTACACCTTC. The full variable domain, its missing parts supplied by reference TRBV5-8 and TRBJ1-2, is EAGVTQSPTHLIKTRGQQATLRCSPISGHTSVYWYQQALGLGLQFLLWYDEGEERNRGNFPPRFSGRQFPNYSSELNVNALELEDSALYLCASSFGQGENYGYTFGSGTRLTVV.

Notes on this clone: This same CDR3 is encoded by further DNA sequences in the sample. V and J are TRBV18 and TRBJ1-1; D is ambiguous. The V end was cut by 3 bases, the J end by 4 bases, with 3 bases between. Germline CDR1 is KGHSH and CDR2 is LQKENI. The CDR3 is 11 amino acids. CDR3 sequence: CASSPGTEAFF. The DNA for the CDR3 is TGTGCCAGCTCACCGGGCACTGAAGCTTTCTTT.